This T cell receptor (beta chain) was obtained from a study of blood T cell repertoires in COVID-19. Study background: PBMCs, B-cell-depleted T cells, or T cells provided the cDNA or gDNA that made up the material.

Recruits, aged roughly 18 to 95 years, lived in under 25 US areas. Participants reported their clinical history, and cohort assignment relied on those reports. The CDR3 has 14 residues. Germline values: CDR1 SGHDN, CDR2 FVKESK. V trimming: 4 bases; J trimming: 3 bases; junction bases outside the gene matches: 6. Measured with immunoSEQ multiplex PCR; TCRdb has only the in-frame clones, and not every one. The repertoire has more than 150,000 clones, over 80% of them found once; the top ten carry over 10%. V gene TRBV14 combines with J gene TRBJ2-7, with TRBD1 identical over 7 bases. The source material was PBMCs or T cells enriched from blood (not recorded which). The source of this sequence is a woman aged 60 to 75 who had recovered from COVID-19. Written as DNA, the CDR3 is TGTGCCAGCAGCCGAGGACAGGTTAACTACGAGCAGTACTTC. Translated: CASSRGQVNYEQYF.